This TCR beta chain was obtained from a study of blood T cells in healthy people across ages. General study results and limits: The unknown donor CMV status may have confounded expanded clonotype changes.

Looked up from germline, CDR1 is SGHDT and CDR2 is YYEEEE. This CDR3 is built from 14 residues. V was pared by 4 bases and J by 3 bases, with 13 bases between. Alongside a J-beta primer mix, a sample-barcoded 5' primer served in a second PCR lasting 7 to 11 cycles. In TCRdb, the 5' RACE reads were re-called with MiXCR into one record per CDR3 protein. Of some 860,000 distinct CDR3 sequences listed, about 61% are singletons. Concerning this clonotype: Its antigen is currently unknown.

The sample was blood. The TCR originated in a man between 40 and 49 years old in good health. The chain has TRBV5-6 and TRBJ2-5, with D possibly being TRBD1 (6 bases). CDR3 DNA sequence: TGTGCCAGCAGCCTCGTTGAGGGGGAAGAGACCCAGTACTTC. Residues: CASSLVEGEETQYF.